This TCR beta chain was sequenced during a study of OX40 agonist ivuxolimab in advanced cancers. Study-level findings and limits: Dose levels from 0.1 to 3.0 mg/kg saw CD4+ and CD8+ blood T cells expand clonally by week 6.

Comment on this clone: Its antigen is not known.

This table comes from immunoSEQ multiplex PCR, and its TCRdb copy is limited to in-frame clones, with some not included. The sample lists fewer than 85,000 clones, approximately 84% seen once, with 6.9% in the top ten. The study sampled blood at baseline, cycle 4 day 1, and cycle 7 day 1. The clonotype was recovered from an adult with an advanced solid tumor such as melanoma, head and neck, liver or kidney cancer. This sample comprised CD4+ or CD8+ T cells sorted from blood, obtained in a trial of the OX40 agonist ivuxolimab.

The CDR3 loop is CASSLDRGEKLFF. In nucleotides, the CDR3 is TGCGCCAGCAGCTTGGACAGGGGGGAAAAACTGTTTTTT. V and J are TRBV5-1 and TRBJ1-4; 8 bases fit TRBD1. The V gene's germline CDR1 is SGHRS and CDR2 YFSETQ. CDR3 length: 13 residues. Trimming cost V 0 bases and J 8 bases; bases outside gene matches: 0. The full variable domain, with the rest looked up from reference TRBV5-1 and TRBJ1-4, is KAGVTQTPRYLIKTRGQQVTLSCSPISGHRSVSWYQQTPGQGLQFLFEYFSETQRNKGNFPGRFSGRQFSNSRSEMNVSTLELGDSALYLCASSLDRGEKLFFGSGTQLSVL.